A selection of T cell receptor beta chains follows, all from one sample in a study of OX40 agonist ivuxolimab in advanced cancers. The protocol was immunoSEQ multiplex PCR, while the TCRdb copy is restricted to in-frame clones and leaves out a portion. Of tens of thousands of clones in the sample, around 90% are singletons; the top ten hold 2.5% to 3%. Sequenced material: CD4+ or CD8+ T cells sorted from blood, taken in a trial of the OX40 agonist ivuxolimab. These receptor sequences come from an adult with an advanced solid tumor such as melanoma, head and neck, liver or kidney cancer. CDR3s include the opening cysteine and the closing phenylalanine or tryptophan. Each record gives: clone size, V gene, J gene, D gene, CDR3 protein, CDR3 DNA. The D gene is left open where the match is weak. Size tells how often a clone was seen (once, few, many) or the class of an expanded clone, and some rows leave it out.

-	TRBV2	TRBJ2-3	-	CASRGGQSTDTQYF	TGTGCCAGCAGGGGGGGGCAGAGCACAGATACGCAGTATTTT
-	TRBV7-8	TRBJ2-7	-	CASSLVVSTREQYF	TGTGCCAGCAGCCTGGTAGTCTCTACGAGGGAGCAGTACTTC
-	TRBV10-3	TRBJ2-7	TRBD2	CAISGGGQSYEQYF	TGTGCCATCAGTGGCGGGGGGCAGTCCTACGAGCAGTACTTC
few	TRBV11-1	TRBJ2-6	TRBD2	CASSGGLAGTGANVLTF	TGTGCCAGCAGCGGGGGACTAGCGGGAACTGGGGCCAACGTCCTGACTTTC
-	TRBV18	TRBJ2-5	-	CASSPRGETQYF	TGTGCCAGCTCACCACGGGGGGAGACCCAGTACTTC
-	TRBV14	TRBJ2-3	-	CASNLGGYTQYF	TGTGCCAGCAACCTCGGGGGATATACGCAGTATTTT
-	TRBV7-2	TRBJ1-4	-	CASSQIGSNEKLFF	TGTGCCAGCAGCCAGATCGGAAGTAATGAAAAACTGTTTTTT
-	TRBV19	TRBJ2-2	TRBD1	CASSPGGGRTGGRGELFF	TGTGCCAGTAGTCCCGGTGGCGGGCGGACAGGGGGAAGGGGGGAGCTGTTTTTT
few	TRBV9	TRBJ2-5	-	CASSVGVAGETQYF	TGTGCCAGCAGCGTAGGTGTAGCCGGAGAGACCCAGTACTTC
-	TRBV11-2	TRBJ1-3	-	CASRGRDSPYSGNTIYF	TGTGCCAGCAGAGGAAGAGACAGCCCCTACTCTGGAAACACCATATATTTT